Reported below is one T cell receptor (beta chain). Its antigen is not known. Second-dose recipients at about 4 or about 12 weeks were treated as one pooled group. Data came from immunoSEQ multiplex PCR; TCRdb stores just in-frame clones and leaves some out. Of 90,000 to 120,000 clones in the sample, around 90% were seen once. The V and J ends lost 4 bases and 2 bases, in that order; junction bases with no gene match: 0. The CDR3 runs to 15 residues. CDR1 and CDR2 from the germline V gene are KGHDR and SFDVKD. This sample is drawn from a study of T cell responses to AZD1222 COVID-19 vaccine. General study points: Baseline testing showed seropositivity in only six or seven AZD1222 recipients. At 160-218 and 743-854, vaccine-associated CD4 TCRs were dominant, and they spanned spike.

The chain links TRBV24-1 to TRBJ2-1; 11 nucleotides line up with TRBD1. The material sequenced was peripheral blood, taken 28 days after the second AZD1222 dose. This TCR came from an adult who received the AZD1222 COVID-19 vaccine. CDR3 sequence reads: CATSEGQGAYNEQFF. The CDR3 DNA follows: TGTGCCACCAGTGAGGGACAGGGGGCCTACAATGAGCAGTTCTTC.